This TCR beta chain was sequenced in a study of blood T cell repertoires in COVID-19. The method was immunoSEQ multiplex PCR; TCRdb's version includes in-frame clones alone and lacks a portion of them. Found here are about 220,000 clones, 80% to 90% of them singletons; the top ten hold 4.7%. The germline V gene encodes CDR1 MNHEY and CDR2 SVGAGI. V gave up 9 bases and J gave up 1 base, with 12 bases separating them. The CDR3 consists of 14 residues. This clonotype originated in a woman in her seventies with acute or convalescent COVID-19. The sequenced sample consisted of peripheral blood. The genes are TRBV6-5 and TRBJ2-2; no definite D call. The CDR3 spells CASLWALNTGELFF. The CDR3 DNA reads as TGTGCCAGTCTTTGGGCGCTGAACACCGGGGAGCTGTTTTTT.